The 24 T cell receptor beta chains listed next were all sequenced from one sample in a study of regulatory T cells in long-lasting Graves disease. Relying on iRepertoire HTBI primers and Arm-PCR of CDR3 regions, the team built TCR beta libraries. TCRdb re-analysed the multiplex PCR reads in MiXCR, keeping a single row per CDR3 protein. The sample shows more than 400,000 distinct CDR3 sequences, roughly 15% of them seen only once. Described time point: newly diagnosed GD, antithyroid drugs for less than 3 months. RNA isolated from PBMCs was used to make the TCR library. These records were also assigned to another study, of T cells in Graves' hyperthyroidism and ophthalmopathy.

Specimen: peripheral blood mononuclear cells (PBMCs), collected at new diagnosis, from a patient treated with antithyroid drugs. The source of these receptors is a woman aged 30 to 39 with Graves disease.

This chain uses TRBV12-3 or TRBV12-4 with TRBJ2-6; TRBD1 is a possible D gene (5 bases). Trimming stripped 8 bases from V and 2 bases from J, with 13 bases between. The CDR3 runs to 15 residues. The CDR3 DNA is TGTGCCAGCGGCGGTAGGGGCGCTGGGGCCAACGTCCTGACTTTC. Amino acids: CASGGRGAGANVLTF.

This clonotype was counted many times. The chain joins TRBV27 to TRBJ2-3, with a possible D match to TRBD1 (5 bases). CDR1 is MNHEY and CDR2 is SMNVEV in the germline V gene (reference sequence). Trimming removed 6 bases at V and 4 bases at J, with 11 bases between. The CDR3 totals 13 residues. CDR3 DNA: TGTGCCAGCAGCGCCTTACAGGCAGATACGCAGTATTTT. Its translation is CASSALQADTQYF.

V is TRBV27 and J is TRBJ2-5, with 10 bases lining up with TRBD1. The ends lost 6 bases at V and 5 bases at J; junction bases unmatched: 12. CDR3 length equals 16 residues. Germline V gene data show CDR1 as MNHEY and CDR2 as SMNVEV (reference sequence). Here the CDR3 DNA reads TGTGCCAGCAGCCCACGACAGGGGGCGCAGGGGGAGACCCAGTACTTC. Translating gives CASSPRQGAQGETQYF.

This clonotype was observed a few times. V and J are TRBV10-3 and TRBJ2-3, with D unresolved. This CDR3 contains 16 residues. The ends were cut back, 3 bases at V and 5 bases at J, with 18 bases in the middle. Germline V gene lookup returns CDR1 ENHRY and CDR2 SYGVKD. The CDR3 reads CAISDRNHPPGDTQYF. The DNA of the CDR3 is TGTGCCATCAGTGATAGAAACCACCCCCCAGGAGATACGCAGTATTTT.

CDR3 loop: CASRRDRDYYGYTF. In DNA, the CDR3 is TGCGCCAGCCGGCGGGACAGGGATTACTATGGCTACACCTTC. This chain connects TRBV5-1 to TRBJ1-2; 9 nucleotides line up with TRBD1. V dropped 7 bases and J dropped 3; count of bases not matched to a gene: 7. The CDR3 length is 14 residues. Germline lookup yields CDR1 SGHRS and CDR2 YFSETQ.

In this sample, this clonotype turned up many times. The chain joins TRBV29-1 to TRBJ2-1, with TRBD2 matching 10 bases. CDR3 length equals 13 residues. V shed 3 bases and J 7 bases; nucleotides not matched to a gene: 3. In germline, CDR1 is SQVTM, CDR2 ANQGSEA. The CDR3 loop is CSVDPAGGNEQFF. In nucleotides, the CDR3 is TGCAGCGTTGATCCAGCGGGAGGGAATGAGCAGTTCTTC.

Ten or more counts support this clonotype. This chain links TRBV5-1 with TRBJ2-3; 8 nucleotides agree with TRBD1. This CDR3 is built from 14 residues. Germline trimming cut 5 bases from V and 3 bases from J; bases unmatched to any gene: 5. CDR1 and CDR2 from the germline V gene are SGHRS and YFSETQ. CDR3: CASSLDRETDTQYF. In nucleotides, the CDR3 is TGCGCCAGCAGTCTGGACAGGGAGACAGATACGCAGTATTTT.

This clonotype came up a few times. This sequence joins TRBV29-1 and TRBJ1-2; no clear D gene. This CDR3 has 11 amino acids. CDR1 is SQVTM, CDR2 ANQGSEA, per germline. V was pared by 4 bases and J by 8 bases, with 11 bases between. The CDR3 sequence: CSVGQYGGYTF. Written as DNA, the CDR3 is TGCAGCGTTGGTCAGTACGGCGGCTACACCTTC.

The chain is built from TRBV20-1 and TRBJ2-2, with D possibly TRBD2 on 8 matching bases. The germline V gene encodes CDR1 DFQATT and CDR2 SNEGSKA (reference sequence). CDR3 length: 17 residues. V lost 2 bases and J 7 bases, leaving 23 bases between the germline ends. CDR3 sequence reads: CSARPTGSGGRDGELFF. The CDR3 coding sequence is TGCAGTGCTAGACCGACAGGGTCGGGGGGGAGGGACGGGGAGCTGTTTTTT.

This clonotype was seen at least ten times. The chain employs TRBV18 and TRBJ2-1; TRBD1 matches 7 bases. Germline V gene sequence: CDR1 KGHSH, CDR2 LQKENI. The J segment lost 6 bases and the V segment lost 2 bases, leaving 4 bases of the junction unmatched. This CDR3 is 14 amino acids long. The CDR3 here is CASSPSGTANEQFF. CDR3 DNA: TGTGCCAGCTCACCATCCGGGACAGCCAATGAGCAGTTCTTC.

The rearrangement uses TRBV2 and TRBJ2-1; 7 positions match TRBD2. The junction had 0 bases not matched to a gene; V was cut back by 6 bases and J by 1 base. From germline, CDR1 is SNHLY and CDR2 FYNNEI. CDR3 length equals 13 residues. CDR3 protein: CASRLASYNEQFF. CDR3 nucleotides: TGTGCCAGCAGACTAGCGTCCTACAATGAGCAGTTCTTC.

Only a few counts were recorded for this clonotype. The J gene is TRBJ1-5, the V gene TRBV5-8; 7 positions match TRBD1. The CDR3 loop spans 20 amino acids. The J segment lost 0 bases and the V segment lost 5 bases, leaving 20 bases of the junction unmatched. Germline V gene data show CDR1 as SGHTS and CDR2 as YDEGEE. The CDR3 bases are TGTGCCAGCAGGCCCTTGGGGGACAGAACTACCCTTACTAGCAATCAGCCCCAGCATTTT. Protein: CASRPLGDRTTLTSNQPQHF. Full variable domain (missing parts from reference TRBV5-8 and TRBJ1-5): EAGVTQSPTHLIKTRGQQATLRCSPISGHTSVYWYQQALGLGLQFLLWYDEGEERNRGNFPPRFSGRQFPNYSSELNVNALELEDSALYLCASRPLGDRTTLTSNQPQHFGDGTRLSIL.

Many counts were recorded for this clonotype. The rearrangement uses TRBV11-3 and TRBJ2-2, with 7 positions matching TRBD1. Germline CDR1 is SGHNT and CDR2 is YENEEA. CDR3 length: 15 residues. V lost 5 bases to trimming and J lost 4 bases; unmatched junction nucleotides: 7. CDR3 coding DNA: TGTGCCAGCAGCGCCTCGACAGGGATCACCGGGGAGCTGTTTTTT. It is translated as CASSASTGITGELFF.

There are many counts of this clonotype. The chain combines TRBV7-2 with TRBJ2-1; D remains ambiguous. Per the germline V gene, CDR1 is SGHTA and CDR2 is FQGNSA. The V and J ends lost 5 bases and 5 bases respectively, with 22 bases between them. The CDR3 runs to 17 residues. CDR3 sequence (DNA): TGTGCCAGCAGCACTCCTTTATGGCTCGGAAAAAACAATGAGCAGTTCTTC. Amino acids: CASSTPLWLGKNNEQFF.

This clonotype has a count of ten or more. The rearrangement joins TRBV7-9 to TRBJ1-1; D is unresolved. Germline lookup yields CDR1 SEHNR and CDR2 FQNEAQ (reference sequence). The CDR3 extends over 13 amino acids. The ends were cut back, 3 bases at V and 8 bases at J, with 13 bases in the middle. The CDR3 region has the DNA TGTGCCAGCAGCTTGGGGTCAGGTCAAGAAGCTTTCTTT. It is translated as CASSLGSGQEAFF.

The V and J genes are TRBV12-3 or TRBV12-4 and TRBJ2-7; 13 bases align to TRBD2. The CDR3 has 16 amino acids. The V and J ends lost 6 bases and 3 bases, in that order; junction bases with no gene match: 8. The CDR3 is CASSSHGTSGNYEQYF. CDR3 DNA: TGTGCCAGCAGCTCACACGGGACTAGCGGGAACTACGAGCAGTACTTC.

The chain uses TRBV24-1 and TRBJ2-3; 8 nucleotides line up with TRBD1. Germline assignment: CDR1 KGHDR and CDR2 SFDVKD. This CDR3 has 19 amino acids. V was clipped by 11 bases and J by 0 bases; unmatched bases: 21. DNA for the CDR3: TGTGCCAACTTAATATCCAGGGACAGGTTCCCCCCTAGCACAGATACGCAGTATTTT. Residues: CANLISRDRFPPSTDTQYF.

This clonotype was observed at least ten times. CDR3 sequence reads: CSAATQYF. CDR3 nucleotide sequence: TGCAGTGCCGCTACGCAGTATTTT. The chain carries TRBV20-1 and TRBJ2-3; D ambiguous. Germline V gene lookup returns CDR1 DFQATT and CDR2 SNEGSKA (reference sequence). CDR3 length: 8 residues. V was trimmed by 6 bases and J by 8 bases, leaving 3 bases between them.

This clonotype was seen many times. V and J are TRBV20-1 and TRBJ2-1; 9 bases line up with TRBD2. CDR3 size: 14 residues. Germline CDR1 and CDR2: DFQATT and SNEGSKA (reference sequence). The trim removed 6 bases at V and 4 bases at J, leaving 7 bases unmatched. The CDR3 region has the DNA TGCAGTGCCGGACGCGGGAGGGATTACAATGAGCAGTTCTTC. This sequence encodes CSAGRGRDYNEQFF.

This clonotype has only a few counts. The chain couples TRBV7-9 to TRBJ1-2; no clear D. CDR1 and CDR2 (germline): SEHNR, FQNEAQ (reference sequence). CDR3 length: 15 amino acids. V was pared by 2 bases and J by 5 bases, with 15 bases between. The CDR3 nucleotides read TGTGCCAGCAGCTTAATGGGAGGGCCTCGTTATGGCTACACCTTC. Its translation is CASSLMGGPRYGYTF.

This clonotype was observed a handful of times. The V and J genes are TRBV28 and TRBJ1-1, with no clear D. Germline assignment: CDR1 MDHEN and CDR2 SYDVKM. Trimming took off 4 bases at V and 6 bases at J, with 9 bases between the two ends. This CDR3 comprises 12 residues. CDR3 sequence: CASSWRNAEAFF. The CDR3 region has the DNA TGTGCCAGCAGTTGGCGGAATGCTGAAGCTTTCTTT.

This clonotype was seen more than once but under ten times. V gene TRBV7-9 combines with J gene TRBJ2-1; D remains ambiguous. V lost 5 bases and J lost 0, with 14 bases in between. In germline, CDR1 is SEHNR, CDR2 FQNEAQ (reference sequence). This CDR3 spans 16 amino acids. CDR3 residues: CASSPRLPSSYNEQFF. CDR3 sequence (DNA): TGTGCCAGCAGCCCTCGACTCCCGAGCTCCTACAATGAGCAGTTCTTC. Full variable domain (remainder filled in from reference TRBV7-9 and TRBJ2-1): DTGVSQNPRHKITKRGQNVTFRCDPISEHNRLYWYRQTLGQGPEFLTYFQNEAQLEKSRLLSDRFSAERPKGSFSTLEIQRTEQGDSAMYLCASSPRLPSSYNEQFFGPGTRLTVL.

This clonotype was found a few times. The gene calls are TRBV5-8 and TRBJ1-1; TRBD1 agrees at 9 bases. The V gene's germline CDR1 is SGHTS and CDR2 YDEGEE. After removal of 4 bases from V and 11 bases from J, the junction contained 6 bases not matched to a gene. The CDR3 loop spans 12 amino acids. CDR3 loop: CASSVGQGSAFF. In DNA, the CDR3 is TGTGCCAGCAGCGTAGGACAGGGGTCGGCTTTCTTT.

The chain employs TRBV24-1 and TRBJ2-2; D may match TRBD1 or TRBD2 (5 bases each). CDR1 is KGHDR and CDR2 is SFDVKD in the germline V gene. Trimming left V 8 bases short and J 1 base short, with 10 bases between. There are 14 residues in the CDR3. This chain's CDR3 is CATTGTGNTGELFF. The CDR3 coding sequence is TGTGCCACCACTGGGACGGGGAACACCGGGGAGCTGTTTTTT.